The 20 T cell receptor beta chains below all came from one sample that was sequenced in a study of blood T cell repertoires in COVID-19 (dated by TCRdb to 2020 to 2021). The protocol used for the library was the immunoSEQ multiplex PCR assay. TCRdb's version of the immuneACCESS table is confined to in-frame rearrangements and falls short of the full clone set. An unresolved V gene accounts for under half of the shortfall where checked; the remainder is of unknown origin. Within this sample are 75,000 to 100,000 clones, with about nine tenths of them counted one time only. The leading ten clones occupy 4.9% of the sample. The sequenced material came from peripheral blood. The source is a woman older than 75 with acute or convalescent COVID-19.

The chain links TRBV9 to TRBJ1-1; D gene uncertain. CDR1 and CDR2 (germline): SGDLS, YYNGEE. The CDR3 totals 13 residues. The V gene lost 3 bases and the J gene lost 1 base, with 7 bases spanning the gap. For the CDR3, the DNA is TGTGCCAGCAGCGCCCATTCGAACACTGAAGCTTTCTTT. Translation gives CASSAHSNTEAFF.

This clone was observed a few times. The chain carries TRBV4-3 and TRBJ1-2; D remains ambiguous. Germline-derived CDR1 and CDR2 are LGHNA and YSLEER. The CDR3 is made up of 14 amino acids. The V end lost 0 bases, the J end lost 0 bases, and 5 bases lay between the germline ends. Here the CDR3 DNA reads TGCGCCAGCAGCCAAGACTTATCTAACTATGGCTACACCTTC. Protein: CASSQDLSNYGYTF.

This sequence joins TRBV4-1 and TRBJ1-1; D is perhaps TRBD1 (6 bases). The CDR3 totals 16 residues. In germline, CDR1 is MGHRA, CDR2 YSYEKL. V gave up 1 base and J gave up 5 bases, with 17 bases separating them. The CDR3 protein is CASSQGRTDLLTEAFF. CDR3 bases: TGCGCCAGCAGCCAAGGTAGGACAGACCTTTTGACTGAAGCTTTCTTT.

The chain combines TRBV5-3 with TRBJ1-2; no clear D. TRBV5-3 is reported as an ORF; its role is uncertain. V was shortened by 7 bases and J by 7 bases, with 17 bases between the two germline ends. This CDR3 is built from 13 residues. The CDR3 DNA reads TGTGCCAGACACGGAGACCTATCGCCTGGCTACACCTTC. Its protein product is CARHGDLSPGYTF.

This sequence joins TRBV7-6 and TRBJ2-7; TRBD2 is a possible D gene (5 bases). The germline CDR1 and CDR2 sequences are SGHVS and FNYEAQ. The ends were cut back, 5 bases at V and 0 bases at J, with 20 bases in the middle. This CDR3 spans 17 amino acids. The CDR3 region is CASSPQWGSGSSYEQYF. CDR3 nucleotide sequence: TGTGCCAGCAGCCCTCAATGGGGTAGTGGGAGCTCCTACGAGCAGTACTTC.

In DNA form, the CDR3 reads TGCGCCAGCAGCTACAGCCAAATACTAGACGGAATACCAGAGACCCAGTACTTC. It encodes CASSYSQILDGIPETQYF. The V gene is TRBV5-1, the J gene TRBJ2-5; possibly TRBD2 for D (5 bases). The germline V gene has CDR1 SGHRS and CDR2 YFSETQ. The CDR3 runs 18 residues. V lost 3 bases to trimming and J lost 4 bases, with 25 bases between them.

This chain uses TRBV18 with TRBJ2-1; D possibly corresponds to TRBD2 (5 bases). Trimming removed 2 bases from V and 0 bases from J, with 11 bases in between. This CDR3 comprises 16 residues. The V gene's germline CDR1 is KGHSH and CDR2 LQKENI. CDR3 in DNA: TGTGCCAGCTCACCAAGCGGATTCAGCTCCTACAATGAGCAGTTCTTC. Amino acid sequence: CASSPSGFSSYNEQFF. Looking up the rest from reference TRBV18 and TRBJ2-1 gives the full variable domain: NAGVMQNPRHLVRRRGQEARLRCSPMKGHSHVYWYRQLPEEGLKFMVYLQKENIIDESGMPKERFSAEFPKEGPSILRIQQVVRGDSAAYFCASSPSGFSSYNEQFFGPGTRLTVL.

This clone was recorded a few times. J is TRBJ2-3 and V is TRBV5-1; weak D call: TRBD1 (5 bases). The V end lost 0 bases, the J end lost 7 bases, and 6 bases lay between the germline ends. The germline CDR1 and CDR2 sequences are SGHRS and YFSETQ. The CDR3 is made up of 12 amino acids. CDR3 nucleotide sequence: TGCGCCAGCAGCTTGGAGGGGCATACGCAGTATTTT. Translation: CASSLEGHTQYF.

The chain has TRBV27 and TRBJ2-6; D remains ambiguous. Deletions cut 6 bases from V and 0 bases from J, with 6 bases between. Germline V gene lookup returns CDR1 MNHEY and CDR2 SMNVEV (reference sequence). The CDR3 contains 14 residues. The DNA of the CDR3 is TGTGCCAGCAGCCAGGACTCTGGGGCCAACGTCCTGACTTTC. It is translated as CASSQDSGANVLTF.

The chain combines TRBV5-6 with TRBJ1-1, with a possible D match to TRBD1 (6 bases). CDR1 and CDR2 (germline): SGHDT, YYEEEE. CDR3 size: 14 residues. Trimming stripped 0 bases from V and 4 bases from J, with 10 bases between. The CDR3 DNA sequence: TGTGCCAGCAGCTTGGAAGGGGGTGGCACTGAAGCTTTCTTT. It codes for CASSLEGGGTEAFF.

The rearrangement joins TRBV2 to TRBJ1-5, with D possibly matching TRBD1 (6 bases). The CDR3 extends over 19 amino acids. The germline V gene encodes CDR1 SNHLY and CDR2 FYNNEI. V was cut by 3 bases and J by 1 base, with 22 bases left in between. CDR3 bases: TGTGCCAGCAGTGACCCACAGGGTGGGTGGGGGAGAAGCAATCAGCCCCAGCATTTT. It encodes CASSDPQGGWGRSNQPQHF.

The rearrangement links TRBV10-3 to TRBJ1-1; no definite D call. The germline V gene has CDR1 ENHRY and CDR2 SYGVKD. The CDR3 has 12 amino acids. With 6 bases removed from V and 7 bases from J, the gap between germline ends came to 12 bases. In DNA form, the CDR3 reads TGTGCCATCAGCCCGGGTTGGAATGAAGCTTTCTTT. Protein sequence: CAISPGWNEAFF.

The CDR3 bases are TGTGCCAGCAGCGCGAGCGGGGGGGTTTGGAACACTGAAGCTTTCTTT. Its protein is CASSASGGVWNTEAFF. The V gene is TRBV9, the J gene TRBJ1-1; tentatively, D is TRBD1 (5 bases). The V gene lost 3 bases and the J gene lost 1 base, with 16 bases spanning the gap. CDR3 length equals 16 residues. CDR1 is SGDLS, CDR2 YYNGEE, per germline.

The chain employs TRBV7-2 and TRBJ2-7, with TRBD2 matching 11 bases. The CDR3 is 16 amino acids. V lost 2 bases to trimming and J lost 4 bases; unmatched junction nucleotides: 7. The germline V gene has CDR1 SGHTA and CDR2 FQGNSA. The CDR3 nucleotides are TGTGCCAGCAGCTTAATGGGTAGCGGGGGGGCTTACGAGCAGTACTTC. Its translation: CASSLMGSGGAYEQYF.

This rearrangement joins TRBV5-1 to TRBJ2-5; D unclear. CDR3 size: 12 residues. Trimming took 4 bases from V and 1 from J, leaving 5 bases between them. Looked up from germline, CDR1 is SGHRS and CDR2 is YFSETQ. CDR3 in DNA: TGCGCCAGCAGCGACACCCAAGAGACCCAGTACTTC. It is translated as CASSDTQETQYF.

The genes are TRBV7-2 and TRBJ2-7; tentatively, D is TRBD2 (6 bases). Trimming pared 5 bases from V and 2 bases from J, leaving 16 bases between. The V gene's germline CDR1 is SGHTA and CDR2 FQGNSA. CDR3 length: 15 residues. The CDR3 spells CASSPAAGNTYEQYF. Here the CDR3 DNA reads TGTGCCAGCAGCCCCGCCGCGGGGAATACCTACGAGCAGTACTTC.

CDR3 in DNA: TGTGCCAGTAGGACACCCGGGAGTCAAGCGGGAGGCTACACCTTC. Translated, it gives CASRTPGSQAGGYTF. The V and J genes are TRBV19 and TRBJ1-2; no clear D gene. CDR3 length: 15 amino acids. The V gene's germline CDR1 is LNHDA and CDR2 SQIVND (reference sequence). With 6 bases removed from V and 8 bases from J, the gap between germline ends came to 22 bases.

Regarding this clone: A junction end diverges from the germline sequence, so it may reflect a read error. The V call is TRBV7-9, the J call TRBJ2-1, with D possibly being TRBD2 (6 bases). The germline CDR1 and CDR2 sequences are SEHNR and FQNEAQ (reference sequence). The CDR3 is made up of 12 amino acids. The CDR3 DNA sequence: TGTGCCAGCAGCTTAGAGAAGGGACTCAAGGTCTTC. Its protein product is CASSLEKGLKVF.

CDR3 loop: CASRIGGGASSYNEQFF. DNA for the CDR3: TGTGCCAGCAGGATAGGGGGGGGCGCGAGCTCCTACAATGAGCAGTTCTTC. This chain connects TRBV7-9 to TRBJ2-1, with D tentatively TRBD2 (7 bases). In germline, CDR1 is SEHNR, CDR2 FQNEAQ (reference sequence). Trimming removed 6 bases from V and 0 bases from J, with 18 bases in between. CDR3 length: 17 residues.

The chain couples TRBV14 to TRBJ2-7; no firm D call. Germline CDR1 and CDR2: SGHDN and FVKESK. Trimming removed 2 bases from V and 6 bases from J, with 11 bases in between. The CDR3 extends over 13 amino acids. The CDR3 region has the DNA TGTGCCAGCAGCCAATTTTTCTTGAGCGAGCAGTACTTC. Residues: CASSQFFLSEQYF.